Each of the 5 T cell receptor beta chains below was sequenced from the same sample in a study of human T cells and chemical hapten exposure. TCRdb used MiXCR to reprocess the RACE reads, holding one entry per CDR3 protein. The profile shows 370,000 or so distinct CDR3 sequences, about 4.4% of them singletons. Time point defined: patch test 1, 2 weeks after DPC sensitization. Treatment: therapeutic diphenylcyclopropenone sensitization with weekly scalp DPC. Sequenced material: whole blood, taken in connection with sensitization to the hapten diphenylcyclopropenone (DPC). The receptors shown here come from a woman between 45 and 65 years old with alopecia areata. Some clones in this sample may be carry-over from other donors' samples.

This clonotype appeared many times. This chain connects TRBV6-2 or TRBV6-3 to TRBJ1-1, with unresolved D. The V end was cut by 0 bases, the J end by 10 bases, with 12 bases between. Germline V gene data show CDR1 as MNHEY and CDR2 as SVGEGT. The CDR3 spans 13 residues. This chain's CDR3 is CASSYSQVPGAFF. Here the CDR3 DNA reads TGTGCCAGCAGTTACTCCCAGGTCCCCGGAGCTTTCTTT.

This clonotype was detected many times. This CDR3 reads CATSRAPTGNQPQHF. As DNA, the CDR3 is TGTGCCACCAGCAGAGCCCCCACAGGAAATCAGCCCCAGCATTTT. This chain uses TRBV15 with TRBJ1-5; D is perhaps TRBD1 (5 bases). With 1 base removed from V and 4 bases from J, the gap between germline ends came to 11 bases. Germline-derived CDR1 and CDR2 are LNHNV and YYDKDF (reference sequence). The CDR3 covers 15 residues.

This clonotype was recorded many times. The rearrangement uses TRBV28 and TRBJ2-7; TRBD1 aligns across 7 bases. CDR1 MDHEN and CDR2 SYDVKM come from the germline V gene. J was trimmed by 2 bases and V by 8 bases; bases with no gene match: 6. The CDR3 spans 13 residues. CDR3 residues: CASVGTVPYEQYF. The CDR3 nucleotides read TGTGCCAGCGTTGGGACAGTTCCCTACGAGCAGTACTTC.

This clonotype occurred many times. The V and J genes are TRBV12-3 or TRBV12-4 and TRBJ2-5; D is undetermined. Trimming removed 2 bases at V and 0 bases at J, with 7 bases between. The CDR3 has 14 residues. CDR3 region: CASSLLRHQETQYF. In DNA, the CDR3 is TGTGCCAGCAGTTTACTACGGCACCAAGAGACCCAGTACTTC.

This clonotype came up many times. The chain carries TRBV6-2 or TRBV6-3 and TRBJ2-7; 8 bases map to TRBD1. The V and J ends lost 6 bases and 7 bases, in that order; junction bases with no gene match: 14. This CDR3 region has 15 residues. Germline V gene data show CDR1 as MNHEY and CDR2 as SVGEGT. For the CDR3, the DNA is TGTGCCAGCAGCCACCTGACAGGGGCCTCGCGGGAGCAGTACTTC. Its protein product is CASSHLTGASREQYF.